Included here is one T cell receptor beta chain sequence, with context. Its antigen is undetermined. Each CDR3 protein is one row after TCRdb ran MiXCR on the RT-PCR reads. Of around 790,000 distinct CDR3 sequences in the sample, roughly 20% were seen once. Germline assignment: CDR1 MNHEY and CDR2 SVGEGT. The CDR3 consists of 13 residues. Trimming pared 7 bases from V and 1 base from J, leaving 10 bases between. The data were obtained in a study of response to subunit inactivated influenza vaccine. General observations from the study: After each seasonal influenza vaccination, few new T cells are recruited, the authors suggested.

The sequence was obtained from a man between 50 and 59 years old who received an inactivated influenza vaccine. The genes are TRBV6-2 or TRBV6-3 and TRBJ1-2; D may be TRBD1 (6 bases). The sequencing used PBMCs from blood, collected 5 days after vaccination. The CDR3 is CASKGQLNYGYTF. CDR3 nucleotide sequence: TGTGCCAGCAAAGGACAGCTTAACTATGGCTACACCTTC.